Sequencing of this T cell receptor (beta chain) was carried out in a study of lymphopenia after photon versus proton radiotherapy. Overall study findings and caveats: Only patients who died were analyzed for survival; proton advantage is unproven.

Germline V gives CDR1 SGHTA, CDR2 FQGNSA. The CDR3 loop spans 15 amino acids. V lost 5 bases and J lost 4; bases outside the gene matches: 9. For this clone: The antigen remains undetermined.

Only in-frame clones appear in the TCRdb table, and some are missing; sequencing was by immunoSEQ multiplex PCR. This table holds roughly 30,000 clones, 80% to 90% found once. This chain joins TRBV7-2 and TRBJ2-5; 8 nucleotides line up with TRBD2. This TCR derives from a woman in her fifties or sixties with cholangiocarcinoma. Some clones in this sample may be carry-over from other donors' samples. Source: peripheral blood, taken from a patient treated with proton-based radiotherapy. DNA for the CDR3: TGTGCCAGCAGCCCTCCGGGGGGGAGGGCAGAGACCCAGTACTTC. This encodes CASSPPGGRAETQYF.